This is a list of T cell receptor beta chains from one sample in a study of neurological immune-mediated disorders. TCRdb used MiXCR to reprocess the 5' RACE reads, holding one entry per CDR3 protein. The sample holds roughly 62,000 distinct CDR3 sequences, around 5.2% seen once. What was sequenced was PBMCs. These receptors were obtained from a woman aged 50 to 60 with multiple sclerosis. CDR3s include the opening cysteine and the closing phenylalanine or tryptophan. Fields, in order: J gene, CDR3 length, D gene, clone size, V gene, CDR3 DNA, CDR3 protein. The D gene is left open where the match is weak. Clone sizes are given selectively: once, few, many, or a class where the clone is expanded.

>TRBJ2-5|14|.|many|TRBV7-8
TGTGCCAGCAGCCCGGCAGCTTCCCAAGAGACCCAGTACTTC
CASSPAASQETQYF
>TRBJ2-6|19|.|many|TRBV11-2
TGTGCCAGCAGCTTAGTAACGACAGTTATCCGGGCTGGGGCCAACGTCCTGACTTTC
CASSLVTTVIRAGANVLTF
>TRBJ2-1|15|TRBD1|few|TRBV14
TGTGCCAGCAGCCCTGAGTACAGGGGGCTCAATGAGCAGTTCTTC
CASSPEYRGLNEQFF
>TRBJ1-1|13|.|few|TRBV19
TGTGCCAGTAGCCACCAGGGTCTTCCTGAAGCTTTCTTT
CASSHQGLPEAFF
>TRBJ1-1|11|.|many|TRBV29-1
TGCAGCGCTTCCTTTTCGGGTGAAGCTTTCTTT
CSASFSGEAFF
>TRBJ1-5|15|.|many|TRBV20-1
TGCAGTGCTAGAGTTCCGGAGACAGCTTATCAGCCCCAGCATTTT
CSARVPETAYQPQHF
>TRBJ1-5|16|.|many|TRBV12-3/TRBV12-4
TGTGCCAGCACCTCGAGGTGGGGGGGGAGCAATCAGCCCCAGCATTTT
CASTSRWGGSNQPQHF
>TRBJ2-7|14|TRBD1|many|TRBV12-3/TRBV12-4
TGTGCCAGCAGTGAGCCGGGACAGAGGGTCGAGCAGTACTTC
CASSEPGQRVEQYF
>TRBJ2-7|12|.|many|TRBV27
TGTGCCCGGTGGACTTGCCCCTACGAGCAGTACTTC
CARWTCPYEQYF
>TRBJ2-1|14|.|many|TRBV10-3
TGTGCCACTAGGAGACAGTCCTCCTACAATGAGCAGTTCTTC
CATRRQSSYNEQFF
>TRBJ2-7|15|.|few|TRBV4-3
TGCGCCAGCAGCCAAGTTCATACAGGGTACTACGAGCAGTACTTC
CASSQVHTGYYEQYF
>TRBJ2-1|16|.|many|TRBV7-9
TGTGCCAGCAGCTTGGGAGGACACGGCCCCTACAATGAGCAGTTCTTC
CASSLGGHGPYNEQFF
>TRBJ2-2|14|.|many|TRBV20-1
TGCAGTGCTCCCGGGACAACTAACACCGGGGAGCTGTTTTTT
CSAPGTTNTGELFF
>TRBJ2-2|13|.|.|TRBV2
TGTGCCAGCAGTGAAGGGCAGACCGGGGAGCTGTTTTTT
CASSEGQTGELFF
>TRBJ1-5|14|.|many|TRBV12-3/TRBV12-4
TGTGCCAGCAGTTTTGCAGGGGACAATCAGCCCCAGCATTTT
CASSFAGDNQPQHF
>TRBJ2-1|16|TRBD2|many|TRBV5-1
TGCGCCAGCAGCCCACCCTCCGCGTACGGGAGGAATGAGCAGTTCTTC
CASSPPSAYGRNEQFF
>TRBJ1-5|14|TRBD1|many|TRBV5-6
TGTGCCAGCAGCTTGACAGGGGACAATGGGCCCCAGCATTTT
CASSLTGDNGPQHF
>TRBJ2-2|12|.|many|TRBV20-1
TGCAGTGTCCCGACCCCCCGGGGGGAGCTGTTTTTT
CSVPTPRGELFF
>TRBJ2-3|15|.|.|TRBV29-1
TGCAGCGTTGAAGGTGGGGACAAGGGCACAGATACGCAGTATTTT
CSVEGGDKGTDTQYF
>TRBJ1-6|15|TRBD1|many|TRBV15
TGTGCCACCAGCAACACCGGGACAGGCAAATCACCCCTCCACTTT
CATSNTGTGKSPLHF
>TRBJ1-1|13|.|many|TRBV20-1
TGCAGTGCTAGATCGGGGGGGTACACTGAAGCTTTCTTT
CSARSGGYTEAFF
>TRBJ2-2|15|.|many|TRBV7-2
TGTGCCAGCAGCTTAGAGGGCACCCACACCGGGGAGCTGTTTTTT
CASSLEGTHTGELFF
>TRBJ2-3|14|.|many|TRBV12-3/TRBV12-4
TGTGCCAGCAGACCAGGGAGGCGCACAGATACGCAGTATTTT
CASRPGRRTDTQYF
>TRBJ2-4|12|.|few|TRBV5-1
TGCGCCAGCAGCGGTGAGGGAAACATTCAGTACTTC
CASSGEGNIQYF
>TRBJ2-1|15|TRBD1|many|TRBV3-1
TGTGCCAGCAGCCAGGAGGGGACAGGGGTGGGTGAGCAGTTCTTC
CASSQEGTGVGEQFF
>TRBJ2-3|15|TRBD2|many|TRBV7-2
TGTGCCAGCAGTTCCAGCGGGGGCCGCACAGATACGCAGTATTTT
CASSSSGGRTDTQYF
>TRBJ1-5|13|.|.|TRBV10-3
TGTGCCACCGGAACACGGAACAATCAGCCCCAGAATTTT
CATGTRNNQPQNF
>TRBJ1-6|15|.|medium-sized|TRBV2
TGTGCCAGCAGTGTCGCAGGGGTACTTAATTCACCCCTCCACTTT
CASSVAGVLNSPLHF
>TRBJ2-2|13|.|many|TRBV6-5
TGTGCCAGCAGTTACTCGGTCCGTGGGGAGCTGTTTTTT
CASSYSVRGELFF
>TRBJ2-7|14|.|many|TRBV29-1
TGCAGCGTAGCCCCGGGGGGCTCAACCTACGAGCAGTACTTC
CSVAPGGSTYEQYF
>TRBJ1-3|16|.|many|TRBV20-1
TGCAGTGCTAGTGGGGGAGGGGTGGGGTCTGGAAACACCATATATTTT
CSASGGGVGSGNTIYF
>TRBJ2-5|16|TRBD1|many|TRBV24-1
TGTGCCACCAGTGATTTTTCCGGGACAGGGGGAGAGACCCAGTACTTC
CATSDFSGTGGETQYF
>TRBJ2-7|14|TRBD2|many|TRBV28
TGTGCCAGCAGTTCTAGCGGAGCCTCCTACGAGCAGTACTTC
CASSSSGASYEQYF
>TRBJ2-5|15|.|many|TRBV5-1
TGCGCCAGCAGCTTGGGTGCGGCTCCTAAAGAGACCCAGTACTTC
CASSLGAAPKETQYF
>TRBJ2-3|15|.|.|TRBV12-3/TRBV12-4
TGTGCCAGCAGTTTATTTAATGATCCCACAGATACGCAGTATTTT
CASSLFNDPTDTQYF